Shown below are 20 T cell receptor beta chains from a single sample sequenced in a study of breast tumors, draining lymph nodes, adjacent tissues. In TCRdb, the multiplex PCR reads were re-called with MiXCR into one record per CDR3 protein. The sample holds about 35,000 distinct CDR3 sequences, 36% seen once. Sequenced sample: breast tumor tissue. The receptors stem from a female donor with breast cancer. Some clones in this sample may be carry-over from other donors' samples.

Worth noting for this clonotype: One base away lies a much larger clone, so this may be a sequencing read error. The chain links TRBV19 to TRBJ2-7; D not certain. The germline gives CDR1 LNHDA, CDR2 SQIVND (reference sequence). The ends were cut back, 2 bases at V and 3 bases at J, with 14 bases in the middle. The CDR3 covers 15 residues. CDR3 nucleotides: TGTGCCAGTAGTATATATACAGAGGCCATCTACGAGCAGTACTTC. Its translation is CASSIYTEAIYEQYF.

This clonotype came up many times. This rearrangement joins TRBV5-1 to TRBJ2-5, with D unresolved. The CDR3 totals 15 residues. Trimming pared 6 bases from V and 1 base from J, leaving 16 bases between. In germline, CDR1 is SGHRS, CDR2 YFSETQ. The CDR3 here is CASKSQRGPQETQYF. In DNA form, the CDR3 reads TGCGCCAGCAAGTCGCAGCGTGGGCCCCAAGAGACCCAGTACTTC. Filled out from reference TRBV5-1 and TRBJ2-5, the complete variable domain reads KAGVTQTPRYLIKTRGQQVTLSCSPISGHRSVSWYQQTPGQGLQFLFEYFSETQRNKGNFPGRFSGRQFSNSRSEMNVSTLELGDSALYLCASKSQRGPQETQYFGPGTRLLVL.

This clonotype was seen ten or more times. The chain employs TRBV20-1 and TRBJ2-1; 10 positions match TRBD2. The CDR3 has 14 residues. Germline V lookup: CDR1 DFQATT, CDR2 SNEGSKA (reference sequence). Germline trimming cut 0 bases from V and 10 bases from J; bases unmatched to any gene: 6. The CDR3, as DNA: TGCAGTGCTAGAGATCTCCTAGCGGGAGAAGAGCAGTTCTTC. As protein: CSARDLLAGEEQFF.

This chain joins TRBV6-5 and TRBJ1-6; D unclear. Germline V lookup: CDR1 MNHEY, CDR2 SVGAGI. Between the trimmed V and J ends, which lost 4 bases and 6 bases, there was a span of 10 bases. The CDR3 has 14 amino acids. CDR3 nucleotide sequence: TGTGCCAGCAGTTCCGGGCTATCTAATTCACCCCTCCACTTT. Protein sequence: CASSSGLSNSPLHF.

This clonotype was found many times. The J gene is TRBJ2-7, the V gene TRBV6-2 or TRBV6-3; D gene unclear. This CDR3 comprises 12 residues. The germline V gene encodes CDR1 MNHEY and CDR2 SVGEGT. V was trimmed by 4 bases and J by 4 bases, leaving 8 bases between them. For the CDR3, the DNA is TGTGCCAGCAGTTTAGAGGTGTACGAGCAGTACTTC. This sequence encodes CASSLEVYEQYF.

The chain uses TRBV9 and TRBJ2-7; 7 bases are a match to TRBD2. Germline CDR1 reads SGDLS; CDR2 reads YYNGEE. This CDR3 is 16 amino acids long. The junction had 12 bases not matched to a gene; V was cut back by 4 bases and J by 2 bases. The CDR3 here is CASSPSGSGLAYEQYF. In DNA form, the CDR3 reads TGTGCCAGCAGCCCGAGTGGTAGCGGGCTTGCCTACGAGCAGTACTTC.

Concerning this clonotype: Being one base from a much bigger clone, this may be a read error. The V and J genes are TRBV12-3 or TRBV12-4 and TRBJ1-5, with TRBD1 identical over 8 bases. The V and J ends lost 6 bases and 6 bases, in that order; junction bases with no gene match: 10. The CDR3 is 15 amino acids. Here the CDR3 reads CASRLRTDRGQPQHF. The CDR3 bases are TGTGCCAGCAGACTCAGGACTGACAGGGGTCAGCCCCAGCATTTT.

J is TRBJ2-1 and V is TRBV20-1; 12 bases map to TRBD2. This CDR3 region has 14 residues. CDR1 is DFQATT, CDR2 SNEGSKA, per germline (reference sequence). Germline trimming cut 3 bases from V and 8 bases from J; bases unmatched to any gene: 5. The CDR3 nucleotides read TGCAGTGCTAGTCCTAGCGGGAGGGTATATGAGCAGTTCTTC. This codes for CSASPSGRVYEQFF.

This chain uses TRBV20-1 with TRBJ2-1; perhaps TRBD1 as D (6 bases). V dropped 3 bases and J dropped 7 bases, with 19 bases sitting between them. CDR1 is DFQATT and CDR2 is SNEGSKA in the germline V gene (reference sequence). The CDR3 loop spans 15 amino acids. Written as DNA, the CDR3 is TGCAGTGCTAGTACTCGACAGGCACTTTGGAATGAGCAGTTCTTC. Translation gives CSASTRQALWNEQFF.

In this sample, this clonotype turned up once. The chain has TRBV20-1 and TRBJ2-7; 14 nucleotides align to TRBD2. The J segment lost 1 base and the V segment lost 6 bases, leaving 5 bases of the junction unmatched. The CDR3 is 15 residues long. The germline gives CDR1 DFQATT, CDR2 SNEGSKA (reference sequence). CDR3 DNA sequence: TGCAGTGCAGCGGGACTAGCGGGAGTTTCCTACGAGCAGTACTTC. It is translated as CSAAGLAGVSYEQYF.

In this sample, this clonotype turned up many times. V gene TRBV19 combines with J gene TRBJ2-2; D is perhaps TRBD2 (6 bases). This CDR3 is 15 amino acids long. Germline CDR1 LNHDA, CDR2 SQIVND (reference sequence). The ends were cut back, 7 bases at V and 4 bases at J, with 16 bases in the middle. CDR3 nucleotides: TGTGCCAGTATGGTGGGTAGCGGTTCCACCGGGGAGCTGTTTTTT. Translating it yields CASMVGSGSTGELFF.

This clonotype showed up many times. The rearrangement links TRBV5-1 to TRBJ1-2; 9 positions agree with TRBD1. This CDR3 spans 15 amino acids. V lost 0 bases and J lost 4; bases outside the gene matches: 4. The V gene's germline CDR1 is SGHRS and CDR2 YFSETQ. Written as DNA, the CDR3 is TGCGCCAGCAGCTTGGGACAGGGGGGCGCCTATGGCTACACCTTC. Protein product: CASSLGQGGAYGYTF.

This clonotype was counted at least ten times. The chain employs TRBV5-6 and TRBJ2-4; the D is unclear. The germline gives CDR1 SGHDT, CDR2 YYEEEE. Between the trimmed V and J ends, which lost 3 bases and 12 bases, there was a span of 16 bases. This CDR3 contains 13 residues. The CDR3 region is CASSSASDPGQYF. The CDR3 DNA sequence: TGTGCCAGCAGCTCTGCCTCGGACCCCGGTCAGTACTTC.

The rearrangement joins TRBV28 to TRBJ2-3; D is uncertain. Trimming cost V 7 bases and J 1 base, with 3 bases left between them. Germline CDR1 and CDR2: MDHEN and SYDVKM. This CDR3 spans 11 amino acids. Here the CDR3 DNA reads TGTGCCAGCATCGGCACAGATACGCAGTATTTT. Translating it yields CASIGTDTQYF.

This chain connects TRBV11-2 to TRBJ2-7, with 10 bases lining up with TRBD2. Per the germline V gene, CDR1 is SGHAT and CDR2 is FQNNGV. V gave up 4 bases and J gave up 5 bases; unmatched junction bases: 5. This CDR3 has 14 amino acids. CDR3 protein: CASSSGLARNEQYF. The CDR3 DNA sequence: TGTGCCAGCAGCTCGGGACTAGCGAGAAACGAGCAGTACTTC.

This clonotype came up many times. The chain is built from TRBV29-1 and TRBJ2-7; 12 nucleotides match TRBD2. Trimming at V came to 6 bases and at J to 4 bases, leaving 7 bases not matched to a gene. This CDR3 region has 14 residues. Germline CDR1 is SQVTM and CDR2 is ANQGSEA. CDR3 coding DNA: TGCAGCGTAAACGGACTAGCGGGAAAGTACGAGCAGTACTTC. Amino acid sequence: CSVNGLAGKYEQYF.

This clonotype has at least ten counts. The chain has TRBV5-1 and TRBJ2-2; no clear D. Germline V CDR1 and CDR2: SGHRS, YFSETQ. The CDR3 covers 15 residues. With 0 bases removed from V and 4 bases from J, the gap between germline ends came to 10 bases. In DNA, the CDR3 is TGCGCCAGCAGCTTGGGGTCCGGGTTCACCGGGGAGCTGTTTTTT. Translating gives CASSLGSGFTGELFF.

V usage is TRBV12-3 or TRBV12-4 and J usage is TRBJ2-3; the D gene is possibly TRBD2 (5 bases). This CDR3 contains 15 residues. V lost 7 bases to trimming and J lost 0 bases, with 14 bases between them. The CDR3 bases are TGTGCCAGCATAAATGAGGGCGGGAGCACAGATACGCAGTATTTT. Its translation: CASINEGGSTDTQYF.

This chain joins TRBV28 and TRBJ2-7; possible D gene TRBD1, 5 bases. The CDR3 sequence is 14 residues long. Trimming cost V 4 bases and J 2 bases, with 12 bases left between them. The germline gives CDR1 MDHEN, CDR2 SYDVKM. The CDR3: CASSSFTGTYEQYF. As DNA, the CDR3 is TGTGCCAGCAGTTCGTTCACAGGTACCTACGAGCAGTACTTC.

The CDR3 DNA sequence: TGCAGCGTTGAAGATCTTCGGGGAGCGGGGGAGACCCAGTACTTC. As protein: CSVEDLRGAGETQYF. This rearrangement joins TRBV29-1 to TRBJ2-5; 7 bases are shared with TRBD2. Trimming at V came to 0 bases and at J to 5 bases, leaving 9 bases not matched to a gene. The germline V gene has CDR1 SQVTM and CDR2 ANQGSEA. This CDR3 spans 15 amino acids.